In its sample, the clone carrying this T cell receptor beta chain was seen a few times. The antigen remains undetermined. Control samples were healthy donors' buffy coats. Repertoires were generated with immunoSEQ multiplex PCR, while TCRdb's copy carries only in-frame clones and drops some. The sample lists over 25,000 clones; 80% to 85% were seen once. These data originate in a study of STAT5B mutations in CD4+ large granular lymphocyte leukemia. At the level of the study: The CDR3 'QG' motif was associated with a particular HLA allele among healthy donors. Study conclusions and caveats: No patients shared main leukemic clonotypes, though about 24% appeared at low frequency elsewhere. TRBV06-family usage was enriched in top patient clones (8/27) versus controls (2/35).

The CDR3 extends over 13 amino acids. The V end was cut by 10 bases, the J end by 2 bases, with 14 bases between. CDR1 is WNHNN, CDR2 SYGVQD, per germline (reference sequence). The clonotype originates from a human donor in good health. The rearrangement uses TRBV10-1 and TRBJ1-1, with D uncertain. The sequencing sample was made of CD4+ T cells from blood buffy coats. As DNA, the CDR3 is TGCGCCACCTCCCTTTCGGGTAACACTGAAGCTTTCTTT. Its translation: CATSLSGNTEAFF.